This T cell receptor beta chain was sequenced during a study of T cell responses to AZD1222 COVID-19 vaccine. Study-wide findings and caveats: After two AZD1222 doses, spike-specific TCR breadth and depth rose versus day 0. Repertoires were obtained solely post-peak T cell response. Donors were mostly white British, more females; clonal diversity possibly underestimated.

A single count supports this clone. Its antigen is undetermined. Here immunoSEQ multiplex PCR was the method, and the copy in TCRdb shows in-frame clones only, minus some. The top ten clones hold about 6.1% of a sample with 90,000 or so clones, around 89% of them seen once. The study pooled second doses at about 4 or about 12 weeks. CDR1 is SGHDN and CDR2 is FVKESK in the germline V gene. V was pared by 1 base and J by 4 bases, with 7 bases between. The CDR3 is 13 amino acids. Sequencing was performed on peripheral blood, taken 28 days after the second AZD1222 dose. The TCR originated in an adult who received the AZD1222 COVID-19 vaccine. The chain combines TRBV14 with TRBJ1-2; tentative D call: TRBD1 (5 bases). CDR3 amino acids: CASSQGTIYGYTF. DNA for the CDR3: TGTGCCAGCAGCCAAGGGACAATCTATGGCTACACCTTC.